One and the same sample provided the 16 T cell receptor beta chains below, sequenced in a study of Ad26.COV2.S vaccination and SARS-CoV-2 variants. Treatment meaning: around 19 received Ad26.COV2.S at low or high dose, single or two shots; several received placebo; per-sample allocation not given. After the first vaccine or placebo injection, samples were drawn on day 63. Clones were read by immunoSEQ multiplex PCR, and TCRdb kept only the in-frame ones, dropping some. The profile covers over 200,000 clones, with 85% to 90% appearing a single time and roughly 10% taken by the ten largest. Sequenced here: peripheral blood, sampled in a trial of Ad26.COV2.S vaccine versus placebo. The origin of the receptors is a person aged 18-65 years who received the Ad26.COV2.S COVID-19 vaccine or a placebo.

The chain links TRBV6-2 or TRBV6-3 to TRBJ2-3, with D maybe TRBD2 (5 bases). The CDR3 length is 18 residues. Trimming left V 2 bases short and J 6 bases short, with 24 bases between. Germline V gene lookup returns CDR1 MNHEY and CDR2 SVGEGT. The CDR3 reads CASSYRQPGVSRSDTQYF. Here the CDR3 DNA reads TGTGCCAGCAGTTACCGGCAGCCCGGGGTTTCGAGGTCTGATACGCAGTATTTT.

The V gene is TRBV25-1, the J gene TRBJ1-6; tentative D call: TRBD1 (5 bases). The V end was cut by 5 bases, the J end by 0 bases, with 17 bases between. In germline, CDR1 is MGHDK, CDR2 SYGVNS. The CDR3 contains 18 residues. The CDR3 region has the DNA TGTGCCAGCAGTTTGGGGCCTCAGGGAAGCTCCTATAATTCACCCCTCCACTTT. Protein product: CASSLGPQGSSYNSPLHF.

This clone showed up just once. V and J are TRBV6-5 and TRBJ2-7; 7 bases fit TRBD2. CDR1 is MNHEY and CDR2 is SVGAGI in the germline V gene. The CDR3 length is 13 residues. The trim removed 4 bases at V and 9 bases at J, leaving 9 bases unmatched. The CDR3 sequence: CASSSREGRGQYF. DNA of the CDR3: TGTGCCAGCAGTTCCCGTGAGGGGAGGGGGCAGTACTTC.

J is TRBJ2-5 and V is TRBV19; D not resolved. Germline lookup yields CDR1 LNHDA and CDR2 SQIVND (reference sequence). CDR3 length: 15 residues. Trimming cost V 2 bases and J 2 bases, with 12 bases left between them. CDR3 protein: CASSIQVTPQETQYF. As DNA, the CDR3 is TGTGCCAGTAGTATACAAGTGACGCCACAAGAGACCCAGTACTTC. Full variable domain (remainder filled in from reference TRBV19 and TRBJ2-5): DGGITQSPKYLFRKEGQNVTLSCEQNLNHDAMYWYRQDPGQGLRLIYYSQIVNDFQKGDIAEGYSVSREKKESFPLTVTSAQKNPTAFYLCASSIQVTPQETQYFGPGTRLLVL.

The chain combines TRBV4-3 with TRBJ1-4, with D perhaps TRBD1 (5 bases). V was trimmed by 1 base and J by 3 bases, leaving 27 bases between them. Per germline, CDR1 LGHNA and CDR2 YSLEER. The CDR3 has 21 residues. CDR3 region: CASSQVGLVGGANSPNEKLFF. The CDR3 DNA follows: TGCGCCAGCAGCCAAGTGGGGTTGGTCGGAGGGGCGAACTCCCCTAATGAAAAACTGTTTTTT.

The chain links TRBV28 to TRBJ1-2; TRBD1 might be the D (6 bases). Trimming took 6 bases from V and 8 from J, leaving 25 bases between them. Germline V lookup: CDR1 MDHEN, CDR2 SYDVKM. This CDR3 comprises 16 residues. This CDR3 reads CASSYVSGGSLGGYTF. DNA of the CDR3: TGTGCCAGCAGCTATGTATCGGGGGGCAGTCTGGGAGGCTACACCTTC.

This clone appeared a single time. This sequence joins TRBV2 and TRBJ2-7; D is ambiguous. The CDR3 totals 15 residues. Germline loops: CDR1 SNHLY, CDR2 FYNNEI. V was clipped by 0 bases and J by 0 bases, with 9 bases between them. CDR3 in amino acids: CASSEARRDSYEQYF. Written as DNA, the CDR3 is TGTGCCAGCAGTGAAGCGCGGAGAGACTCCTACGAGCAGTACTTC.

V is TRBV5-6 and J is TRBJ2-5, with D possibly being TRBD2 (5 bases). The V end was cut by 4 bases, the J end by 4 bases, with 20 bases between. The CDR3 is made up of 16 amino acids. Germline-derived CDR1 and CDR2 are SGHDT and YYEEEE. CDR3 bases: TGTGCCAGCAGCCTTGAGGAGAGGGTGGGTTTAGAGACCCAGTACTTC. Its protein is CASSLEERVGLETQYF.

The genes are TRBV5-4 and TRBJ2-5, with D possibly being TRBD1 (5 bases). Trimming removed 0 bases from V and 3 bases from J, with 9 bases in between. Germline CDR1 SGHNT, CDR2 YYREEE (reference sequence). The CDR3 extends over 14 amino acids. The CDR3: CASSLGPGKETQYF. The CDR3 DNA reads TGTGCCAGCAGCTTGGGGCCAGGGAAAGAGACCCAGTACTTC.

This chain's CDR3 is CAIRAGTPHDGTNEKLFF. DNA for the CDR3: TGTGCCATCAGAGCCGGGACACCCCATGACGGCACTAATGAAAAACTGTTTTTT. The chain recombines TRBV10-3 with TRBJ1-4, with D perhaps matching TRBD1 (6 bases). Trimming stripped 6 bases from V and 2 bases from J, with 22 bases between. CDR3 length equals 18 residues. CDR1 and CDR2 (germline): ENHRY, SYGVKD.

The CDR3 bases are TGTGCCTGGAGCGGACTCGCAATCACAGATACGCAGTATTTT. Amino acid sequence: CAWSGLAITDTQYF. V and J are TRBV30 and TRBJ2-3, with D possibly TRBD2 on 5 matching bases. There are 14 residues in the CDR3. Trimming stripped 3 bases from V and 2 bases from J, with 12 bases between. CDR1 GTSNPN and CDR2 SVGIG come from the germline V gene (reference sequence).

This chain links TRBV19 with TRBJ2-7, with TRBD2 matching over 10 bases. J lost 2 bases, V lost 5 bases, and 6 bases had no gene match. This CDR3 contains 15 residues. CDR1 LNHDA and CDR2 SQIVND come from the germline V gene (reference sequence). CDR3 residues: CASSLGGLAAYEQYF. CDR3 in DNA: TGTGCCAGTAGTCTCGGCGGACTAGCGGCCTACGAGCAGTACTTC.

J is TRBJ2-2 and V is TRBV7-3; D may correspond to TRBD1 or TRBD2 (6 bases each). V gave up 0 bases and J gave up 0 bases, with 8 bases separating them. Germline CDR1 is SGHTA and CDR2 is FQGTGA. The CDR3 contains 16 residues. This CDR3 is CASSLTGGPNTGELFF. CDR3 nucleotides: TGTGCCAGCAGCTTAACGGGGGGCCCGAACACCGGGGAGCTGTTTTTT.

The V call is TRBV25-1, the J call TRBJ2-1; D may be TRBD2 (5 bases). CDR3 length: 16 amino acids. The V gene lost 0 bases and the J gene lost 12 bases, with 21 bases spanning the gap. Germline V gene lookup returns CDR1 MGHDK and CDR2 SYGVNS. The CDR3 DNA is TGTGCCAGCAGTGAATACGAGGGAACCATCTCCTGGGGGCAGTTCTTC. Translated, it gives CASSEYEGTISWGQFF.

V is TRBV28 and J is TRBJ1-2; 7 nucleotides line up with TRBD1. There are 16 residues in the CDR3. V lost 3 bases, J lost 4 bases, and 11 bases stayed unmatched. Germline values: CDR1 MDHEN, CDR2 SYDVKM. The CDR3 loop reads CASSFSAGQLTYGYTF. DNA of the CDR3: TGTGCCAGCAGTTTCTCGGCGGGACAGCTAACCTATGGCTACACCTTC.

This clone was found once. This chain uses TRBV6-6 with TRBJ2-3; D might be TRBD1 or TRBD2, each matching 5 bases. The CDR3 totals 15 residues. CDR1 MNHNY and CDR2 SVGAGI come from the germline V gene (reference sequence). The ends were cut back, 0 bases at V and 6 bases at J, with 13 bases in the middle. CDR3 in amino acids: CASSYSGVRGDTQYF. The CDR3 bases are TGTGCCAGCAGTTACTCGGGGGTGCGAGGGGATACGCAGTATTTT.